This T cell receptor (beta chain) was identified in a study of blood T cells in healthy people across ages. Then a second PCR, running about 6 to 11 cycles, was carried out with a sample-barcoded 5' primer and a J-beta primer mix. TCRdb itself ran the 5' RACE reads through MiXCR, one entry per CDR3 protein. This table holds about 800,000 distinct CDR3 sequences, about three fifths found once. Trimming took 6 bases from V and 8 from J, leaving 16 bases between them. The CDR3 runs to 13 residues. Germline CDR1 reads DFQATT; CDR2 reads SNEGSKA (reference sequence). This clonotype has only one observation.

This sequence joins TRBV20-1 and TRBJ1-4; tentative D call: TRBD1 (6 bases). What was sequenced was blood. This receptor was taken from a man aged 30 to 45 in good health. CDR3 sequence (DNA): TGCAGTGCCTCCGGGGGGCCGGGAGAAAAACTGTTTTTT. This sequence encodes CSASGGPGEKLFF.